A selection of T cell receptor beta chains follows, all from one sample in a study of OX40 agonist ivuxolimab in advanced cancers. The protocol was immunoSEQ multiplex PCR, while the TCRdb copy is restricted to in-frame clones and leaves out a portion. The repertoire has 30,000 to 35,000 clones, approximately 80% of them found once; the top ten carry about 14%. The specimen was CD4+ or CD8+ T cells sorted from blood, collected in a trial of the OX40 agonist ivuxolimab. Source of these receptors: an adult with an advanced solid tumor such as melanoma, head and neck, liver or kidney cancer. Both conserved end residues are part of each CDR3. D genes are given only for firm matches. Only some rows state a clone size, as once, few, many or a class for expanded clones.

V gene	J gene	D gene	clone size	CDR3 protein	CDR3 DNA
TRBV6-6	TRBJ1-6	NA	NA	CASTPMGGYSPLHF	TGTGCCAGCACCCCTATGGGGGGATATTCACCCCTCCACTTT
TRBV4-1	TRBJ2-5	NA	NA	CASSRVSQETQYF	TGCGCCAGCAGCCGGGTCTCCCAGGAGACCCAGTACTTC
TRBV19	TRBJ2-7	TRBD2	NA	CASRIQGGGAGEQYF	TGTGCCAGCCGTATTCAAGGCGGGGGGGCAGGCGAGCAGTACTTC
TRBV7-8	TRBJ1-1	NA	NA	CASSPSEANTEAFF	TGTGCCAGCAGCCCTAGCGAGGCGAACACTGAAGCTTTCTTT
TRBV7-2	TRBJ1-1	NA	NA	CASSLAGNTEAFF	TGTGCCAGCAGCTTAGCGGGGAACACTGAAGCTTTCTTT
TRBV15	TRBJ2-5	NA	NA	CATSGTGGETQYF	TGTGCCACCAGCGGGACTGGGGGAGAGACCCAGTACTTC
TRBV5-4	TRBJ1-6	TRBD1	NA	CASSSDRGGSPLHF	TGTGCCAGCAGCTCCGACAGGGGTGGTTCACCCCTCCACTTT
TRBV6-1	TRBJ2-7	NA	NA	CASLRAAGDEQYF	TGTGCAAGCCTACGGGCCGCGGGCGACGAGCAGTACTTC
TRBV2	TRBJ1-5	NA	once	CASTPGRGGNQPQHF	TGTGCCAGCACCCCCGGTCGGGGGGGCAATCAGCCCCAGCATTTT
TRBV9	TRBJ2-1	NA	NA	CASSPHGKPPLYNEQFF	TGTGCCAGCAGCCCCCATGGAAAACCGCCCCTTTACAATGAGCAGTTCTTC
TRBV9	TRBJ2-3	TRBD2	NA	CASSLGTSGVDTQYF	TGTGCCAGCAGCCTCGGGACTAGCGGGGTAGATACGCAGTATTTT
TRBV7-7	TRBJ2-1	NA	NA	CASSLSLEGEQFF	TGTGCTAGCAGCTTAAGCCTGGAAGGTGAGCAGTTCTTC
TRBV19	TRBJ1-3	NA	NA	CASRLFSGNTIYF	TGTGCCAGTAGATTGTTTTCTGGAAACACCATATATTTT
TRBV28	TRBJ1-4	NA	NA	CASSRQGTPNEKLFF	TGTGCCAGCAGCCGCCAGGGGACCCCAAATGAAAAACTGTTTTTT
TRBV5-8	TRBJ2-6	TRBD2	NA	CASSPTGGTSGANVLTF	TGTGCCAGCAGCCCCACGGGAGGGACCTCTGGGGCCAACGTCCTGACTTTC
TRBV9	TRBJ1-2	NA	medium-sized	CASSDPTGYTF	TGTGCCAGCAGCGATCCCACTGGCTACACCTTC
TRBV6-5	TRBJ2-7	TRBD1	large	CASSRTGSEQYF	TGTGCCAGCAGCCGGACAGGGTCCGAGCAGTACTTC
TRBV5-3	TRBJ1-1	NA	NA	CAEGVTEAFF	TGTGCCGAAGGGGTCACTGAAGCTTTCTTT
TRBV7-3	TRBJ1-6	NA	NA	CASSRGPSYNSPLHF	TGTGCCAGCAGCCGGGGACCCTCCTATAATTCACCCCTCCACTTT